A single sample gave rise to the 12 T cell receptor beta chains below, sequenced in a study of blood T cells in healthy people across ages. Together with a sample-barcoded 5' primer, a J-beta primer mix was included in a second PCR lasting about 7 to 11 cycles. TCRdb called the 5' RACE reads again in MiXCR, with one record for every CDR3 protein. The repertoire holds approximately 1.5 million distinct CDR3 sequences, with roughly 43% as singletons. Input material: blood. The origin of the receptors is a woman aged 18-30 years in good health.

Comment on this clonotype: This may be a read error, as it is one base from a much larger clone. The CDR3 DNA is TGCGCCAGCAGCCACGACGGCGGCGTAGATACGCAGTATTTT. Its protein product is CASSHDGGVDTQYF. The V call is TRBV4-1, the J call TRBJ2-3; no clear D gene. Germline V gene lookup returns CDR1 MGHRA and CDR2 YSYEKL. V dropped 3 bases and J dropped 5 bases, with 12 bases sitting between them. The CDR3 is 14 amino acids.

The V gene is TRBV7-2, the J gene TRBJ2-1; 7 bases agree with TRBD1. Germline trimming cut 5 bases from V and 9 bases from J; bases unmatched to any gene: 19. This CDR3 is built from 17 residues. Per germline, CDR1 SGHTA and CDR2 FQGNSA. In nucleotides, the CDR3 is TGTGCCAGCAGCCTACGTACAGGGGCGAGTTTCCTTCCTGAGCAGTTCTTC. Translated: CASSLRTGASFLPEQFF.

This clonotype was counted a few times. The chain recombines TRBV7-2 with TRBJ2-7; 10 nucleotides agree with TRBD2. The CDR3 contains 14 residues. The V and J ends lost 4 bases and 7 bases, in that order; junction bases with no gene match: 7. The germline CDR1 and CDR2 sequences are SGHTA and FQGNSA. This chain's CDR3 is CASSSSGRAKEQYF. The CDR3 nucleotides read TGTGCCAGCAGCTCCAGCGGGAGGGCGAAGGAGCAGTACTTC.

The chain joins TRBV30 to TRBJ1-1, with unresolved D. This CDR3 has 11 residues. Looked up from germline, CDR1 is GTSNPN and CDR2 is SVGIG (reference sequence). The V gene lost 3 bases and the J gene lost 4 bases, with 6 bases spanning the gap. The CDR3 reads CAWSWGTEAFF. CDR3 coding DNA: TGTGCCTGGAGCTGGGGCACTGAAGCTTTCTTT.

The sample holds a few counts of this clonotype. The chain recombines TRBV6-5 with TRBJ1-2; D is unclear. Germline values: CDR1 MNHEY, CDR2 SVGAGI. This CDR3 spans 12 amino acids. V was pared by 2 bases and J by 9 bases, with 10 bases between. CDR3 in amino acids: CASSYEDRSYTF. CDR3 in DNA: TGTGCCAGCAGTTACGAGGACCGAAGCTACACCTTC.

The rearrangement uses TRBV28 and TRBJ1-1, with a possible D match to TRBD1 (6 bases). V lost 7 bases to trimming and J lost 3 bases, with 21 bases between them. The V gene's germline CDR1 is MDHEN and CDR2 SYDVKM. The CDR3 sequence is 16 residues long. The CDR3 DNA follows: TGTGCCAGCAAGGTACTCACCGCCAGGGGAGACACTGAAGCTTTCTTT. Encoded protein: CASKVLTARGDTEAFF.

The chain uses TRBV29-1 and TRBJ2-3; 9 bases align to TRBD1. V dropped 6 bases and J dropped 2; count of bases not matched to a gene: 9. Germline CDR1 SQVTM, CDR2 ANQGSEA. This CDR3 comprises 15 residues. The CDR3 DNA reads TGCAGCGTCTCCGGGGGACAGGGTTTCACAGATACGCAGTATTTT. It encodes CSVSGGQGFTDTQYF.

This clonotype came up a few times. This chain joins TRBV7-2 and TRBJ2-3, with unresolved D. Germline assignment: CDR1 SGHTA and CDR2 FQGNSA. The ends were cut back, 7 bases at V and 4 bases at J, with 3 bases in the middle. The CDR3 runs to 10 residues. This CDR3 is CASIADTQYF. The DNA of the CDR3 is TGTGCCAGCATCGCAGATACGCAGTATTTT.

This clonotype was detected many times. The chain couples TRBV3-1 to TRBJ2-3; D gene unclear. The V and J ends lost 3 bases and 1 base respectively, with 5 bases between them. The germline gives CDR1 LGHDT, CDR2 YNNKEL (reference sequence). CDR3 length equals 13 residues. CDR3 sequence reads: CASSHRGTDTQYF. In DNA, the CDR3 is TGTGCCAGCAGCCATCGCGGCACAGATACGCAGTATTTT.

This clonotype has more than one count but fewer than ten. This chain joins TRBV21-1 and TRBJ1-2. TRBV21-1 corresponds to a pseudogene. The CDR3 length is 16 residues. The CDR3 sequence is CASPSLVLEANYGYTF. CDR3 coding DNA: TGTGCCAGTCCGAGCTTGGTACTGGAGGCTAACTATGGCTACACCTTC.

The chain is built from TRBV5-1 and TRBJ2-1; TRBD2 matches 7 bases. Germline V gives CDR1 SGHRS, CDR2 YFSETQ. The CDR3 is made up of 13 amino acids. V shed 4 bases and J 5 bases; nucleotides not matched to a gene: 3. In nucleotides, the CDR3 is TGCGCCAGCAGCCCGGGGGGTCACAATGAGCAGTTCTTC. Protein sequence: CASSPGGHNEQFF.

The chain recombines TRBV7-9 with TRBJ2-1; D not resolved. V gave up 5 bases and J gave up 2 bases, with 16 bases separating them. Germline V CDR1 and CDR2: SEHNR, FQNEAQ (reference sequence). This CDR3 spans 16 amino acids. The CDR3 reads CASSQAVGLTYNEQFF. In DNA form, the CDR3 reads TGTGCCAGCAGCCAGGCGGTGGGTTTGACCTACAATGAGCAGTTCTTC.